This T cell receptor beta chain was retrieved from a study of blood T cell repertoires in COVID-19. Turning to the study itself: Specimens from acute and convalescent COVID-19 originated in the United States, Italy and Spain. Sources were T cells, B-cell-depleted T cells, or PBMCs; the material itself was cDNA or gDNA.

Profiling relied on immunoSEQ multiplex PCR, and the TCRdb table lists in-frame clones only, not all of them. The sample lists about 220,000 clones, 82% occurring once. Germline loops: CDR1 MNHEY, CDR2 SVGAGI. The V and J ends lost 6 bases and 0 bases respectively, with 8 bases between them. The CDR3 length is 14 residues. V and J are TRBV6-5 and TRBJ1-4; tentative D call: TRBD1 (5 bases). The sequenced sample was peripheral blood. This receptor was obtained from a woman of 80 years or more with acute or convalescent COVID-19. CDR3 loop: CASRTVSTNEKLFF. The CDR3 region has the DNA TGTGCCAGCAGGACAGTCTCAACTAATGAAAAACTGTTTTTT.